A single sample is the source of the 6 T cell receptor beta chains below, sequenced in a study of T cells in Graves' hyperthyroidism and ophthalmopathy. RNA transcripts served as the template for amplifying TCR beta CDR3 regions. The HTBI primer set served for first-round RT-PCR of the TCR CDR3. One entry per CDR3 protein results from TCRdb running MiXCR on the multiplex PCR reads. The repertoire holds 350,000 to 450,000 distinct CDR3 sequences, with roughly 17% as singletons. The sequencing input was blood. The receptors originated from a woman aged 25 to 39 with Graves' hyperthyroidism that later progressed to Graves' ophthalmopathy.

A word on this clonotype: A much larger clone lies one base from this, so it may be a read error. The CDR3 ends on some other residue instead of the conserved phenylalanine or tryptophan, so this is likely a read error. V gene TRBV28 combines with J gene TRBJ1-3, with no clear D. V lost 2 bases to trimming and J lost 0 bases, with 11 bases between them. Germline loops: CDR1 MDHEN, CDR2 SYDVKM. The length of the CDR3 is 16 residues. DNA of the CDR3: TGTGCCAGCAGTTTAGAGACGGGATACTCTGGAAACACCATATATTTA. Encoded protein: CASSLETGYSGNTIYL.

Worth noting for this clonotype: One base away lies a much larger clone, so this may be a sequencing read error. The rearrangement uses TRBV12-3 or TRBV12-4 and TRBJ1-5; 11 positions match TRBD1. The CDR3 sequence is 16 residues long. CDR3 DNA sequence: TGTACCAGCAGTTTAGGGGACAGGGGGTCGACTCAGCCCCAGCATTTT. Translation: CTSSLGDRGSTQPQHF.

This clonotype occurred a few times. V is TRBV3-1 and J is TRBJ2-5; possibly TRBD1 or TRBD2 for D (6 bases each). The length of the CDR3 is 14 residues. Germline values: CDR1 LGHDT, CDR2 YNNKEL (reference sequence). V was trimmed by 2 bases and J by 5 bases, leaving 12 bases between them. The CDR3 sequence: CASSQRGLGETQYF. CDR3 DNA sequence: TGTGCCAGCAGCCAACGGGGGCTCGGGGAGACCCAGTACTTC.

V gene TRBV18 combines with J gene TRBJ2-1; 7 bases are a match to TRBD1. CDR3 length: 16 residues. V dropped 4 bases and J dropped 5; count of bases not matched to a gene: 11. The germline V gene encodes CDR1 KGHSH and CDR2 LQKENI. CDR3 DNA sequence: TGTGCCAGCTCACGCCCCGGGACAGTGAAAAACAATGAGCAGTTCTTC. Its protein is CASSRPGTVKNNEQFF.

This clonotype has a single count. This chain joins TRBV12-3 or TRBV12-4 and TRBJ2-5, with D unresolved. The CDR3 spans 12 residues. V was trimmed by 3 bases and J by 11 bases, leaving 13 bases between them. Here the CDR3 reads CASSLVRREQYF. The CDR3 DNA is TGTGCCAGCAGTTTGGTCCGAAGAGAGCAGTACTTC.

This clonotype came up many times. CDR3 in amino acids: CASSLGVAQPQHF. As DNA, the CDR3 is TGTGCCAGCAGTCTCGGAGTCGCGCAGCCCCAGCATTTT. The rearrangement links TRBV28 to TRBJ1-5; the D is unclear. Germline CDR1 and CDR2: MDHEN and SYDVKM. V gave up 5 bases and J gave up 7 bases, with 12 bases separating them. The CDR3 length is 13 residues.